The 22 T cell receptor beta chains presented below share a single source sample, sequenced in a study of blood T cell repertoires in COVID-19. Some clones are missing from TCRdb's copy, which holds only in-frame ones; the method was immunoSEQ multiplex PCR. Among roughly 50,000 clones listed, roughly 80% were seen once. Sequencing was done on a sample of peripheral blood. These receptors were taken from a human donor in a cohort sampled during active COVID-19.

This clone has a single count. This chain connects TRBV5-4 to TRBJ1-3; the D is unclear. This CDR3 has 14 residues. CDR1 is SGHNT, CDR2 YYREEE, per germline (reference sequence). V was pared by 5 bases and J by 0 bases, with 9 bases between. The CDR3 nucleotides are TGTGCCAGCAGTCCCGTCCTCTCTGGAAACACCATATATTTT. Encoded protein: CASSPVLSGNTIYF.

The chain uses TRBV6-6 and TRBJ2-7, with a weak D call TRBD2 (7 bases). V lost 5 bases to trimming and J lost 4 bases, with 15 bases between them. The CDR3 is 14 amino acids. The V gene's germline CDR1 is MNHNY and CDR2 SVGAGI (reference sequence). The CDR3 loop is CASSRGGGSYEQYF. The CDR3 DNA follows: TGTGCCAGCAGTCGAGGGGGGGGGTCGTACGAGCAGTACTTC.

The V gene is TRBV4-2, the J gene TRBJ1-2, with TRBD1 as a possible D gene (5 bases). The V end lost 0 bases, the J end lost 7 bases, and 21 bases lay between the germline ends. Germline V lookup: CDR1 LGHNA, CDR2 YNFKEQ. The CDR3 totals 17 residues. DNA of the CDR3: TGTGCCAGCAGCCAAGATCGGTTTGGGGGGGGGTTGTTTGGCTACACCTTC. This translates into CASSQDRFGGGLFGYTF.

V usage is TRBV6-6 and J usage is TRBJ2-3; 9 nucleotides align to TRBD1. V lost 7 bases to trimming and J lost 3 bases; unmatched junction nucleotides: 5. CDR3 length: 14 amino acids. Germline CDR1 MNHNY, CDR2 SVGAGI (reference sequence). The CDR3 spells CASTGTGRTDTQYF. The CDR3 DNA sequence: TGTGCCAGCACCGGGACAGGGAGGACAGATACGCAGTATTTT.

This chain links TRBV2 with TRBJ2-5; 9 bases match TRBD1. Per the germline V gene, CDR1 is SNHLY and CDR2 is FYNNEI. The J segment lost 1 base and the V segment lost 6 bases, leaving 6 bases of the junction unmatched. The CDR3 loop spans 15 amino acids. The chain's CDR3 is CASRAGTGFQETQYF. The CDR3 DNA sequence: TGTGCCAGCAGAGCCGGGACAGGGTTCCAAGAGACCCAGTACTTC.

The chain has TRBV7-2 and TRBJ2-7; a possible D gene is TRBD2 (6 bases). Germline CDR1 SGHTA, CDR2 FQGNSA. V dropped 5 bases and J dropped 4 bases, with 27 bases sitting between them. The length of the CDR3 is 18 residues. The CDR3 DNA sequence: TGTGCCAGCAGCCGCCTCAATACCCCAGGGAGGCAGATGTACGAGCAGTACTTC. Protein product: CASSRLNTPGRQMYEQYF.

The chain joins TRBV30 to TRBJ1-1, with 7 bases lining up with TRBD1. The J segment lost 2 bases and the V segment lost 3 bases, leaving 6 bases of the junction unmatched. CDR1 and CDR2 from the germline V gene are GTSNPN and SVGIG (reference sequence). This CDR3 is built from 14 residues. The CDR3 DNA reads as TGTGCCTGGAGACAGGGGTTACACAACACTGAAGCTTTCTTT. Protein: CAWRQGLHNTEAFF.

This chain links TRBV4-1 with TRBJ1-2, with 8 bases lining up with TRBD1. V lost 1 base to trimming and J lost 6 bases; unmatched junction nucleotides: 10. This CDR3 region has 16 residues. CDR1 is MGHRA and CDR2 is YSYEKL in the germline V gene. CDR3 nucleotides: TGCGCCAGCAGCCAAGTCGTGGACAGGGAAGAGGATGGCTACACCTTC. Amino acids: CASSQVVDREEDGYTF.

Only a few counts were recorded for this clone. Written as DNA, the CDR3 is TGCGCCAGCAGCTTGGTCAGTTTGAACACTGAAGCTTTCTTT. It codes for CASSLVSLNTEAFF. The chain couples TRBV5-1 to TRBJ1-1, with D uncertain. The CDR3 length is 14 residues. Looked up from germline, CDR1 is SGHRS and CDR2 is YFSETQ. The V end lost 0 bases, the J end lost 0 bases, and 6 bases lay between the germline ends.

CDR3 nucleotides: TGTGCCTGGAGTGTACGCCGGGAAGAGACCCAGTACTTC. Residues: CAWSVRREETQYF. The chain joins TRBV30 to TRBJ2-5; unclear D gene. Per germline, CDR1 GTSNPN and CDR2 SVGIG (reference sequence). V lost 0 bases and J lost 3, with 8 bases in between. The CDR3 extends over 13 amino acids.

The chain couples TRBV3-1 (or the pseudogene TRBV3-2) to TRBJ2-7, with TRBD1 matching over 11 bases. The CDR3 is 17 residues long. V gave up 4 bases and J gave up 3 bases; unmatched junction bases: 11. Germline CDR1 is LGHDT and CDR2 is YNNKEL (reference sequence). The CDR3 DNA reads TGTGCCAGCAGCCTCCTACCTCCGGGACAGGGGGGCTACGAGCAGTACTTC. Translating it yields CASSLLPPGQGGYEQYF.

This rearrangement joins TRBV9 to TRBJ2-7; D is perhaps TRBD2 (6 bases). CDR1 SGDLS and CDR2 YYNGEE come from the germline V gene. Trimming left V 4 bases short and J 0 bases short, with 14 bases between. This CDR3 is 15 amino acids long. CDR3 region: CASSIRDSSSYEQYF. The CDR3 coding sequence is TGTGCCAGCAGCATACGGGACTCGAGCTCCTACGAGCAGTACTTC. Full variable domain (rest looked up from reference TRBV9 and TRBJ2-7): DSGVTQTPKHLITATGQRVTLRCSPRSGDLSVYWYQQSLDQGLQFLIQYYNGEERAKGNILERFSAQQFPDLHSELNLSSLELGDSALYFCASSIRDSSSYEQYFGPGTRLTVT.

About this clone itself: Sequence at one end of the junction differs from germline and may be a read error. The rearrangement links TRBV6-2 or TRBV6-3 to TRBJ1-4; D may be TRBD1 (5 bases). The CDR3 has 16 residues. Looked up from germline, CDR1 is MNHEY and CDR2 is SVGEGT. For the CDR3, the DNA is TGTGCCAGCAGTCCAACTCTGACCGGGACTACTGAAAAACTGTTTTTT. Amino acids: CASSPTLTGTTEKLFF.

This chain uses TRBV28 with TRBJ1-5; 7 positions match TRBD1. J gave up 3 bases and V 6 bases, and 5 bases lay outside the gene matches. In germline, CDR1 is MDHEN, CDR2 SYDVKM. The CDR3 covers 14 residues. The CDR3 spells CASRTTGVNQPQHF. Here the CDR3 DNA reads TGTGCCAGCAGAACCACAGGGGTCAATCAGCCCCAGCATTTT. The full variable domain, its missing parts supplied by reference TRBV28 and TRBJ1-5, is DVKVTQSSRYLVKRTGEKVFLECVQDMDHENMFWYRQDPGLGLRLIYFSYDVKMKEKGDIPEGYSVSREKKERFSLILESASTNQTSMYLCASRTTGVNQPQHFGDGTRLSIL.

The chain links TRBV19 to TRBJ1-5; weak D call: TRBD1 (6 bases). CDR1 and CDR2 from the germline V gene are LNHDA and SQIVND (reference sequence). V lost 4 bases to trimming and J lost 2 bases, with 15 bases between them. CDR3 length equals 16 residues. The CDR3 sequence is CASSTPRGIGNQPQHF. For the CDR3, the DNA is TGTGCCAGTAGTACCCCAAGGGGGATCGGCAATCAGCCCCAGCATTTT.

This chain joins TRBV6-6 and TRBJ1-1; tentatively, D is TRBD1 (6 bases). The CDR3 is 13 amino acids. Deletions cut 7 bases from V and 2 bases from J, with 11 bases between. Germline assignment: CDR1 MNHNY and CDR2 SVGAGI (reference sequence). The DNA for the CDR3 is TGTGCCAGCAATCCACAGGGTAACACTGAAGCTTTCTTT. It codes for CASNPQGNTEAFF.

The V gene is TRBV28, the J gene TRBJ2-7; 10 bases are a match to TRBD1. CDR1 and CDR2 from the germline V gene are MDHEN and SYDVKM. V was clipped by 4 bases and J by 10 bases; unmatched bases: 13. CDR3 length: 15 amino acids. CDR3 amino acids: CASSSTGTGVKQQYF. In DNA, the CDR3 is TGTGCCAGCAGTTCCACCGGGACAGGGGTTAAGCAACAGTACTTC.

This clone came up once. The DNA for the CDR3 is TGCGCCAGCAGCCAAGAATCGGCAGGGGGCTACACTGAAGCTTTCTTT. Protein product: CASSQESAGGYTEAFF. The genes are TRBV4-1 and TRBJ1-1; 8 bases agree with TRBD1. The CDR3 has 16 residues. CDR1 MGHRA and CDR2 YSYEKL come from the germline V gene. After removal of 0 bases from V and 3 bases from J, the junction contained 6 bases not matched to a gene.

J is TRBJ1-1 and V is TRBV18, with TRBD1 as a possible D gene (5 bases). Germline values: CDR1 KGHSH, CDR2 LQKENI. The CDR3 covers 14 residues. V lost 7 bases and J lost 5, with 17 bases in between. The CDR3 region is CASFLVQGQTEAFF. CDR3 DNA sequence: TGTGCCAGCTTCCTAGTCCAGGGCCAAACTGAAGCTTTCTTT.

As DNA, the CDR3 is TGTGCCAGTAGTACTGTCAGGGGGCTGGGTTCTGAAGCTTTCTTT. Amino acids: CASSTVRGLGSEAFF. The chain recombines TRBV19 with TRBJ1-1; 8 nucleotides line up with TRBD1. Germline loops: CDR1 LNHDA, CDR2 SQIVND (reference sequence). V lost 4 bases, J lost 6 bases, and 10 bases stayed unmatched. The CDR3 contains 15 residues. Full variable domain (remainder filled in from reference TRBV19 and TRBJ1-1): DGGITQSPKYLFRKEGQNVTLSCEQNLNHDAMYWYRQDPGQGLRLIYYSQIVNDFQKGDIAEGYSVSREKKESFPLTVTSAQKNPTAFYLCASSTVRGLGSEAFFGQGTRLTVV.

This sequence joins TRBV28 and TRBJ1-2; D gene unclear. CDR1 is MDHEN, CDR2 SYDVKM, per germline. V was shortened by 3 bases and J by 5 bases, with 13 bases between the two germline ends. The CDR3 covers 14 residues. CDR3 sequence (DNA): TGTGCCAGCAGTTTGGCCCAGATATATTATGGCTACACCTTC. Amino acids: CASSLAQIYYGYTF.

This clone was seen once. V is TRBV14 and J is TRBJ2-6; unclear D gene. V shed 6 bases and J shed 1 base, with 7 bases lying between them. Germline assignment: CDR1 SGHDN and CDR2 FVKESK. The CDR3 contains 14 residues. This chain's CDR3 is CASSILSGANVLTF. DNA of the CDR3: TGTGCCAGCAGTATCCTATCTGGGGCCAACGTCCTGACTTTC. The full variable domain, its missing parts supplied by reference TRBV14 and TRBJ2-6, is EAGVTQFPSHSVIEKGQTVTLRCDPISGHDNLYWYRRVMGKEIKFLLHFVKESKQDESGMPNNRFLAERTGGTYSTLKVQPAELEDSGVYFCASSILSGANVLTFGAGSRLTVL.